These 6 T cell receptor beta chains share one sample of origin, sequenced in a study of T cell responses to AZD1222 COVID-19 vaccine. TCRdb's table, derived via immunoSEQ multiplex PCR, lists solely in-frame clones and lacks some. Of 30,000 to 40,000 clones listed, approximately 87% are singletons. The material was peripheral blood, obtained 28 days after the second AZD1222 dose. These receptors all come from an adult who received the AZD1222 COVID-19 vaccine.

The CDR3 DNA sequence: TGCGCCAGCAGCCAACCCCGGGCCGCCCCCGGGGAGCTGTTTTTT. Its protein product is CASSQPRAAPGELFF. The chain employs TRBV4-1 and TRBJ2-2; D gene uncertain. This CDR3 spans 15 amino acids. V was pared by 2 bases and J by 6 bases, with 13 bases between. CDR1 MGHRA and CDR2 YSYEKL come from the germline V gene.

This chain connects TRBV28 to TRBJ2-5, with D tentatively TRBD1 (6 bases). Germline CDR1 reads MDHEN; CDR2 reads SYDVKM. V dropped 11 bases and J dropped 4 bases, with 20 bases sitting between them. This CDR3 spans 14 amino acids. The CDR3 nucleotides read TGTGCCTCCCTAGATGGGGGCAGGGGAGAGACCCAGTACTTC. Translating it yields CASLDGGRGETQYF.

In DNA, the CDR3 is TGTGCCAGCAGCTTCTTTACAGGGTCGGTATACAATGAGCAGTTCTTC. It codes for CASSFFTGSVYNEQFF. The V gene is TRBV13, the J gene TRBJ2-1; D is perhaps TRBD1 (6 bases). Trimming took off 3 bases at V and 4 bases at J, with 16 bases between the two ends. The germline V gene encodes CDR1 PRHDT and CDR2 FYEKMQ (reference sequence). The CDR3 has 16 residues.

This clone was counted only a few times. The chain joins TRBV27 to TRBJ2-5, with D perhaps TRBD1 (6 bases). Germline CDR1 reads MNHEY; CDR2 reads SMNVEV (reference sequence). The CDR3 extends over 15 amino acids. Trimming shortened V by 5 bases and J by 0 bases, and 13 bases separated the two germline ends. CDR3 region: CASSPGTNYQETQYF. The DNA for the CDR3 is TGTGCCAGCAGTCCCGGGACAAACTACCAAGAGACCCAGTACTTC.

The gene calls are TRBV7-9 and TRBJ1-2; D is unresolved. The CDR3 spans 12 residues. In germline, CDR1 is SEHNR, CDR2 FQNEAQ (reference sequence). The ends were cut back, 5 bases at V and 4 bases at J, with 8 bases in the middle. The CDR3 DNA reads as TGTGCCAGCAGCAGACAAGTCTATGGCTACACCTTC. Translation gives CASSRQVYGYTF.

The rearrangement joins TRBV7-2 to TRBJ2-3; the D is unclear. This CDR3 contains 14 residues. Per germline, CDR1 SGHTA and CDR2 FQGNSA. V lost 5 bases and J lost 3, with 12 bases in between. CDR3 protein: CASSRNSGTDTQYF. CDR3 coding DNA: TGTGCCAGCAGCCGGAACAGTGGTACAGATACGCAGTATTTT.